Listed below are T cell receptor beta chains from one sample, sequenced in a study of CD8 T cells in Susac syndrome. TCRdb called the immunoSEQ multiplex PCR reads again in MiXCR, with one record for every CDR3 protein. The table includes roughly 200,000 distinct CDR3 sequences, 90% to 95% detected once. The sample consisted of CD4+ T cells from PBMCs. These receptors were collected from a human donor in good health. Each CDR3 is given with its conserved first and last residue. Each record gives: V gene, CDR3 length, J gene, D gene, CDR3 protein, CDR3 DNA. D genes are given only for firm matches.

v_gene: TRBV7-8; len: 15; j_gene: TRBJ1-4; d_gene: NA; CDR3aa: CASSLAGRGNEKLFF; CDR3nt: TGTGCCAGCAGCTTAGCCGGCAGGGGCAATGAAAAACTGTTTTTT
v_gene: TRBV3-1; len: 11; j_gene: TRBJ2-4; d_gene: NA; CDR3aa: CASSRQYIQYF; CDR3nt: TGTGCCAGCAGCCGGCAGTACATTCAGTACTTC
v_gene: TRBV11-2; len: 15; j_gene: TRBJ1-2; d_gene: NA; CDR3aa: CASSLQWGGNYGYTF; CDR3nt: TGTGCCAGCAGCCTCCAGTGGGGCGGAAACTATGGCTACACCTTC
v_gene: TRBV7-7; len: 15; j_gene: TRBJ2-1; d_gene: TRBD1; CDR3aa: CASSLGGGQGYEQFF; CDR3nt: TGTGCTAGCAGCTTAGGGGGGGGACAGGGCTATGAGCAGTTCTTC
v_gene: TRBV3-1; len: 14; j_gene: TRBJ2-1; d_gene: NA; CDR3aa: CASSQATPFNEQFF; CDR3nt: TGTGCCAGCAGCCAGGCCACTCCGTTCAATGAGCAGTTCTTC
v_gene: TRBV30; len: 14; j_gene: TRBJ2-5; d_gene: TRBD2; CDR3aa: CAWSVGGYQETQYF; CDR3nt: TGTGCCTGGAGTGTCGGGGGGTACCAAGAGACCCAGTACTTC
v_gene: TRBV20-1; len: 15; j_gene: TRBJ2-2; d_gene: TRBD2; CDR3aa: CSASLAGGHTGELFF; CDR3nt: TGCAGTGCTAGCCTAGCGGGAGGCCACACCGGGGAGCTGTTTTTT
v_gene: TRBV6-1; len: 17; j_gene: TRBJ1-2; d_gene: TRBD1; CDR3aa: CASSEALGQGTGDGYTF; CDR3nt: TGTGCCAGCAGTGAAGCGCTAGGACAGGGAACGGGCGATGGCTACACCTTC
v_gene: TRBV5-4; len: 16; j_gene: TRBJ1-6; d_gene: NA; CDR3aa: CASSLGQSNYNSPLHF; CDR3nt: TGTGCCAGCAGCTTGGGGCAGTCAAATTATAATTCACCCCTCCACTTT
v_gene: TRBV6-2/TRBV6-3; len: 15; j_gene: TRBJ2-1; d_gene: NA; CDR3aa: CASNEGRGWADEQFF; CDR3nt: TGTGCCAGCAACGAGGGCAGGGGTTGGGCCGATGAGCAGTTCTTC
v_gene: TRBV5-4; len: 13; j_gene: TRBJ2-5; d_gene: NA; CDR3aa: CASSNHRTETQYF; CDR3nt: TGTGCCAGCAGCAACCATCGAACAGAGACCCAGTACTTC
v_gene: TRBV3-1; len: 15; j_gene: TRBJ2-2; d_gene: NA; CDR3aa: CASSQVLGGTGELFF; CDR3nt: TGTGCCAGCAGCCAAGTGCTGGGGGGCACCGGGGAGCTGTTTTTT